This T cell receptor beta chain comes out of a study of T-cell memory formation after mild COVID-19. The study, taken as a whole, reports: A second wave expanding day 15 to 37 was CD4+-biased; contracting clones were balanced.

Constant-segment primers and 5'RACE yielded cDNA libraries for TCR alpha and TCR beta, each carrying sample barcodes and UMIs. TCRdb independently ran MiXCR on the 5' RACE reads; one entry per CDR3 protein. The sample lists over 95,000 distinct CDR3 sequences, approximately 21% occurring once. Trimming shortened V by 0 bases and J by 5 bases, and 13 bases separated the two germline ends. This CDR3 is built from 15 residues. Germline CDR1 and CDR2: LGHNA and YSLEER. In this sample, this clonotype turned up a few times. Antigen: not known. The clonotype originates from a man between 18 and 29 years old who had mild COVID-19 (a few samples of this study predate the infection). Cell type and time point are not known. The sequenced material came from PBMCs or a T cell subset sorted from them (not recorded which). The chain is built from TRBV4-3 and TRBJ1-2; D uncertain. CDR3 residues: CASSQEQTGSYGYTF. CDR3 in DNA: TGCGCCAGCAGCCAAGAACAGACGGGTAGTTATGGCTACACCTTC.